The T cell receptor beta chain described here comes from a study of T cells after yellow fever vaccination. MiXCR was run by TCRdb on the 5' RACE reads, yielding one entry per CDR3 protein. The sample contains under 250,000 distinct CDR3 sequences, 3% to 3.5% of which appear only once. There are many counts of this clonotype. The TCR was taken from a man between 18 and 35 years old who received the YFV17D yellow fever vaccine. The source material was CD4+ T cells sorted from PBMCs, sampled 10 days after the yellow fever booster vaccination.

The CDR3 sequence: CASSQVTDTQYF. For the CDR3, the DNA is TGTGCCAGCAGCCAAGTAACAGATACGCAGTATTTT. The J gene is TRBJ2-3, the V gene TRBV14; D gene ambiguous. The germline CDR1 and CDR2 sequences are SGHDN and FVKESK. The CDR3 loop spans 12 amino acids. The germline V and J ends were trimmed by 1 base and 3 bases, with 2 bases remaining between them.